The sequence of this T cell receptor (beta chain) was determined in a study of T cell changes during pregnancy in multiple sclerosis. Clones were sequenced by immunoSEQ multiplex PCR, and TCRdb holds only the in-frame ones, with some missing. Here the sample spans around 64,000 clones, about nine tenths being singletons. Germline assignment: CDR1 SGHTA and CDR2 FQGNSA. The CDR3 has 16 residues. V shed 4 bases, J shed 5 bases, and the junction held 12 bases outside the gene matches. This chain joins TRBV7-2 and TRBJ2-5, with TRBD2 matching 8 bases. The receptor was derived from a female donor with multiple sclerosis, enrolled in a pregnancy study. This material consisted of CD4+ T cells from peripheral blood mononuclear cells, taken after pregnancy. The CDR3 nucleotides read TGTGCCAGCAGCTGGGCCTTGGCGGGGGGTGGGGAGACCCAGTACTTC. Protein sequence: CASSWALAGGGETQYF.